Sequencing of this T cell receptor (beta chain) was carried out in a study of T cell repertoires in cytomegalovirus infection. At the level of the study: Indicated by public TCR beta signatures were CMV infection and matching HLA type.

This clonotype was recorded many times. The antigen remains unidentified. MiXCR, run by TCRdb on the reads, gives a single entry per CDR3 protein. The data show hundreds of thousands of distinct CDR3 sequences, with 15% to 20% seen just once and 9.5% to 15% held by the top ten. General observations from the study: The ex vivo response was dominated by HLA-C-restricted CMV-specific TCR beta clonotypes. CMV carriers having the relevant HLA were flagged by cumulative public TCR beta family frequency.

This clonotype originated in a human donor in good health (CMV status not recorded). Some clones in this sample may be carry-over from other donors' samples. The material sequenced was PBMCs.

CDR3 in DNA: TGTGCCAGTAATCGTCCGACAACTAATGAAAAACTGTTTTTT. This translates into CASNRPTTNEKLFF. The chain has TRBV19 and TRBJ1-4, with D unresolved. Germline assignment: CDR1 LNHDA and CDR2 SQIVND (reference sequence). The CDR3 contains 14 residues. V lost 7 bases to trimming and J lost 0 bases, with 9 bases between them.